This TCR beta chain appears in the sequencing data of a study of cytomegalovirus exposure and HLA in healthy donors. Study-level findings and limits: Earlier results showed most TCR beta V segments being productive about 87% or about 30% of the time. The study put 150 to 200 TCR beta chains on its list as cytomegalovirus-associated.

60 Vbeta and 13 Jbeta primers were used in PCR. Clones were read by immunoSEQ multiplex PCR, and TCRdb kept only the in-frame ones, dropping some. The data show about 130,000 clones, more than 65% seen once. Germline CDR1 is SGHTA and CDR2 is FQGNSA. V shed 7 bases and J 0 bases; nucleotides not matched to a gene: 0. This CDR3 is 13 amino acids long. About this clone itself: The antigen is unknown.

Sequencing was carried out using PBMCs. The TCR comes from a young man in good health and CMV-seropositive. The chain is built from TRBV7-2 and TRBJ2-7; 10 bases map to TRBD2. This CDR3 is CASKRGGSYEQYF. The CDR3 DNA sequence: TGTGCCAGCAAGCGGGGGGGCTCCTACGAGCAGTACTTC.